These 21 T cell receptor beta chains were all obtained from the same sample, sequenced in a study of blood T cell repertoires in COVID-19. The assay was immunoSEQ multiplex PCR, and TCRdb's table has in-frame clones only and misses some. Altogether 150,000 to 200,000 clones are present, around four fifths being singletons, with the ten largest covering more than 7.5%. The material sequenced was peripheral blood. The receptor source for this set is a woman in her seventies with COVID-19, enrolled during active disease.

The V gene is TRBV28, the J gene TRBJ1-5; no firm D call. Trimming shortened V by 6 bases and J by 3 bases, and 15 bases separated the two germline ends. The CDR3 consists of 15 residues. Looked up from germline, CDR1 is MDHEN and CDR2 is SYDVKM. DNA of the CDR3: TGTGCCAGCAGCCCGACCGGGAGTTTCAATCAGCCCCAGCATTTT. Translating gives CASSPTGSFNQPQHF.

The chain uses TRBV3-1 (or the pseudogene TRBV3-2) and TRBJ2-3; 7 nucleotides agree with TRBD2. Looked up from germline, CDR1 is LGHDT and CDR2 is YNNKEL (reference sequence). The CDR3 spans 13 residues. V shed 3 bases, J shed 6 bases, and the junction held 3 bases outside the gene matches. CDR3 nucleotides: TGTGCCAGCAGCCAGAGCGGGACCGATACGCAGTATTTT. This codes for CASSQSGTDTQYF.

The CDR3 DNA sequence: TGTGCCAGCTCACTGTCTCAGGGGGCCTACGAGCAGTACTTC. It codes for CASSLSQGAYEQYF. The chain joins TRBV18 to TRBJ2-7, with 7 nucleotides matching TRBD1. The CDR3 has 14 residues. CDR1 is KGHSH, CDR2 LQKENI, per germline. Trimming took 4 bases from V and 2 from J; bases not matched to a gene: 5.

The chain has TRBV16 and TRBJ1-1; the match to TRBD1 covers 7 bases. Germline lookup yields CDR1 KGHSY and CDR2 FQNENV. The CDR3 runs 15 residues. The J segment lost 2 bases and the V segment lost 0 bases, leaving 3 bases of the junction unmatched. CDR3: CASSQSPGGNTEAFF. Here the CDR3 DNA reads TGTGCCAGCAGCCAATCTCCAGGGGGAAACACTGAAGCTTTCTTT.

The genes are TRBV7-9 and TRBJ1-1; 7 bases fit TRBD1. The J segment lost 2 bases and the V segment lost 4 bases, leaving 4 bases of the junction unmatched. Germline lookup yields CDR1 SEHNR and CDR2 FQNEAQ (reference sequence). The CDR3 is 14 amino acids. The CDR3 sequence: CASSWGQTNTEAFF. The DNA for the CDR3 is TGTGCCAGCAGCTGGGGACAGACAAACACTGAAGCTTTCTTT. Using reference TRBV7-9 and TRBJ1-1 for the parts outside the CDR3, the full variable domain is DTGVSQNPRHKITKRGQNVTFRCDPISEHNRLYWYRQTLGQGPEFLTYFQNEAQLEKSRLLSDRFSAERPKGSFSTLEIQRTEQGDSAMYLCASSWGQTNTEAFFGQGTRLTVV.

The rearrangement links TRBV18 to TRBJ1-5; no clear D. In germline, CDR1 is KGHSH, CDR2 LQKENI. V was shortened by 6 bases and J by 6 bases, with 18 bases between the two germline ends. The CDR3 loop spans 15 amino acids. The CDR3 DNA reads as TGTGCCAGCTCGCCTGAGGCGGCTCGGGGTCAGCCCCAGCATTTT. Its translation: CASSPEAARGQPQHF.

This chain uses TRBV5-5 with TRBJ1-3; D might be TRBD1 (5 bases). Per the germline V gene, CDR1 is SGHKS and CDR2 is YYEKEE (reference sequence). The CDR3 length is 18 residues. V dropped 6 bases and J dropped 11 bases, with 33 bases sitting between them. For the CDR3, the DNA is TGTGCCAGCACCCTGCTCATGAGCGGGGGAGGACATCTAGAGGCCATATATTTT. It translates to CASTLLMSGGGHLEAIYF.

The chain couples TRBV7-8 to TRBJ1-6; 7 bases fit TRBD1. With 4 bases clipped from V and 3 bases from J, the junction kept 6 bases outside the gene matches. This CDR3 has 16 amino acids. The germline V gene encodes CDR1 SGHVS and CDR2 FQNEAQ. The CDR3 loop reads CASSSRGQDYNSPLHF. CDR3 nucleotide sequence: TGTGCCAGCAGCTCTCGAGGACAGGACTATAATTCACCCCTCCACTTT.

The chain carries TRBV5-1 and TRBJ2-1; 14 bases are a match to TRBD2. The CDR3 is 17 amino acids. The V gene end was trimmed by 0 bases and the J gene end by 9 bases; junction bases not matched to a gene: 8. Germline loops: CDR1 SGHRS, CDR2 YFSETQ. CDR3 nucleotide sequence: TGCGCCAGCAGCTTGGTCCGACTAGCGGGAGGGGCGCCTGAGCAGTTCTTC. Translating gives CASSLVRLAGGAPEQFF. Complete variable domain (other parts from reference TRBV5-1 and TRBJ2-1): KAGVTQTPRYLIKTRGQQVTLSCSPISGHRSVSWYQQTPGQGLQFLFEYFSETQRNKGNFPGRFSGRQFSNSRSEMNVSTLELGDSALYLCASSLVRLAGGAPEQFFGPGTRLTVL.

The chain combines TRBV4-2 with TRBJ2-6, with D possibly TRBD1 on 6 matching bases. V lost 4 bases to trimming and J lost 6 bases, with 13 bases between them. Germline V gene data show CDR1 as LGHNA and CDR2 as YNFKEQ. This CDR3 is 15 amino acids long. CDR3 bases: TGTGCCAGCAGCCCAACAGGGTTAAAGGCCAACGTCCTGACTTTC. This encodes CASSPTGLKANVLTF.

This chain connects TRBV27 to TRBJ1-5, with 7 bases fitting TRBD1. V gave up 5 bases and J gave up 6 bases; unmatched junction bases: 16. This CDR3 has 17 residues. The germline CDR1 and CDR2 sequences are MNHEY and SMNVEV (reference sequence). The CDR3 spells CASSLLPPDRVGQPQHF. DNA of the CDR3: TGTGCCAGCAGTCTCCTCCCCCCCGACAGGGTCGGTCAGCCCCAGCATTTT.

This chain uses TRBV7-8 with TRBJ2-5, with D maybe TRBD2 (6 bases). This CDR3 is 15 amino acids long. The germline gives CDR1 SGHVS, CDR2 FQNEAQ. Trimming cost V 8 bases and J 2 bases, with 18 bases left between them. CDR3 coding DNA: TGTGCCAGCGGGTTCTCAGCGGGCGTTCAAGAGACCCAGTACTTC. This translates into CASGFSAGVQETQYF.

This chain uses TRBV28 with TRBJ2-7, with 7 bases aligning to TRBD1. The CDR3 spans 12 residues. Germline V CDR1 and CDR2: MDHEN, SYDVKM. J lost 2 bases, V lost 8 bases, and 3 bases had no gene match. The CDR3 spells CASRGGPYEQYF. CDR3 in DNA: TGTGCCAGCCGAGGGGGCCCCTACGAGCAGTACTTC.

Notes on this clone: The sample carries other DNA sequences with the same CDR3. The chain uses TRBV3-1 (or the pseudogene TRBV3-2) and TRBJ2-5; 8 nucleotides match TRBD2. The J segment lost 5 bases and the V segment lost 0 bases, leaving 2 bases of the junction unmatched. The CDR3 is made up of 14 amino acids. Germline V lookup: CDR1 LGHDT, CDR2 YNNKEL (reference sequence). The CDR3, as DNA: TGTGCCAGCAGCCAAGATCCGGGGGGGGAGACCCAGTACTTC. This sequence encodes CASSQDPGGETQYF.

CDR3 region: CASSQAGTSGQETQYF. CDR3 sequence (DNA): TGTGCCAGCAGCCAGGCCGGGACTAGCGGACAAGAGACCCAGTACTTC. The rearrangement links TRBV7-2 to TRBJ2-5, with 11 positions matching TRBD2. The CDR3 totals 16 residues. Germline V gene sequence: CDR1 SGHTA, CDR2 FQGNSA. V lost 5 bases, J lost 2 bases, and 7 bases stayed unmatched.

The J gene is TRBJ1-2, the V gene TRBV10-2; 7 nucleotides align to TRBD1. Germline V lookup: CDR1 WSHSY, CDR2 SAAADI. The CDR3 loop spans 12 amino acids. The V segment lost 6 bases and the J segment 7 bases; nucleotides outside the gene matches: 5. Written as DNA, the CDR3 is TGCGCCAGCAGCGACAGGGTCGTTGGCTACACCTTC. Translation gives CASSDRVVGYTF.

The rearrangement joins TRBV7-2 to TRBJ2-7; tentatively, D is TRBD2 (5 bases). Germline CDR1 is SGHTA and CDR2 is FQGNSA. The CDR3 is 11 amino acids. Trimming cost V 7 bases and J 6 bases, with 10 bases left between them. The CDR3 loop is CASTPGLEQYF. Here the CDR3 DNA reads TGTGCCAGCACCCCCGGACTCGAGCAGTACTTC.

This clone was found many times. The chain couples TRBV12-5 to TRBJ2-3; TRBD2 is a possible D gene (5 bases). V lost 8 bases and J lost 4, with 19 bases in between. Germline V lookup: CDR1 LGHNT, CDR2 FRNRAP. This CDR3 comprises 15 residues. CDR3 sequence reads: CASQGSGPGADTQYF. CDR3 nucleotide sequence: TGTGCTAGTCAAGGCAGCGGCCCAGGCGCAGATACGCAGTATTTT.

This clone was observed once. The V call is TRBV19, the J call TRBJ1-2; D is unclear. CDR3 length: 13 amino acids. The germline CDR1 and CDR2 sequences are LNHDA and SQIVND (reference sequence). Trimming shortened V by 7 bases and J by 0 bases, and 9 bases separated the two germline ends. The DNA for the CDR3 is TGTGCCAGTAAACGAGCTTCTAACTATGGCTACACCTTC. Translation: CASKRASNYGYTF.

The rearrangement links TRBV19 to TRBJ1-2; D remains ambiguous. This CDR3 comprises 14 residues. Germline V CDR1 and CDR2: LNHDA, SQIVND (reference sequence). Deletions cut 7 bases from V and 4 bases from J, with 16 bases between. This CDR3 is CASTSQSASYGYTF. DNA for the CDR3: TGTGCCAGTACCTCACAGTCAGCTTCCTATGGCTACACCTTC.

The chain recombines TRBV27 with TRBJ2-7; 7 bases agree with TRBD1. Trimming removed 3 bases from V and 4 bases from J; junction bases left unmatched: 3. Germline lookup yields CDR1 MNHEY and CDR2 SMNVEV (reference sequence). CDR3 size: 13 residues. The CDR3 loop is CASSLYRGYEQYF. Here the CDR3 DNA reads TGTGCCAGCAGTTTGTACAGGGGATACGAGCAGTACTTC.